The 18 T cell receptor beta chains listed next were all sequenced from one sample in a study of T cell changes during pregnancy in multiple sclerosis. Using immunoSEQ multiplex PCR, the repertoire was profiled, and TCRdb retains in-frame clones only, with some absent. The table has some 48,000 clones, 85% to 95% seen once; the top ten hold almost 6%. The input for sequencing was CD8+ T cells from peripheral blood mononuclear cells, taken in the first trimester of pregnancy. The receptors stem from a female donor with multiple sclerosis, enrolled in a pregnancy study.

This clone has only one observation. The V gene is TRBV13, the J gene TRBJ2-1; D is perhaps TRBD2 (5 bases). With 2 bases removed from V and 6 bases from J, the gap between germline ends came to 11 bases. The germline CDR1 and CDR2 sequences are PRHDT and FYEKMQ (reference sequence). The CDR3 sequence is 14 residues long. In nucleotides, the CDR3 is TGTGCCAGCAGCTTATTCGGGATTTCCAATGAGCAGTTCTTC. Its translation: CASSLFGISNEQFF.

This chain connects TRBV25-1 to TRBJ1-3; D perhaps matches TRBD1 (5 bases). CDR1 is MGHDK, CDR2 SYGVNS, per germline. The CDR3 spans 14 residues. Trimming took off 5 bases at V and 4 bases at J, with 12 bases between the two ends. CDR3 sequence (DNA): TGTGCCAGCAGTCTCGGGGGAGGGGGAAACACCATATATTTT. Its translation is CASSLGGGGNTIYF.

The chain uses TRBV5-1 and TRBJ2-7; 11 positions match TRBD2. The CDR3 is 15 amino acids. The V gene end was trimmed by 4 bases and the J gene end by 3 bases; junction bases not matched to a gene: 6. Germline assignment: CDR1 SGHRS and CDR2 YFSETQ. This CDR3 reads CASSARLAGSYEQYF. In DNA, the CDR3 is TGCGCCAGCAGCGCTAGACTAGCGGGGAGCTACGAGCAGTACTTC.

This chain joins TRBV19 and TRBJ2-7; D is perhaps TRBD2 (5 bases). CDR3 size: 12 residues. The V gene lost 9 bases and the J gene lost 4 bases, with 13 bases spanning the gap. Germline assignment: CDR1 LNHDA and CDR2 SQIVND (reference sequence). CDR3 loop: CASGFPGYEQYF. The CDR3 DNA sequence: TGTGCCAGCGGGTTCCCGGGGTACGAGCAGTACTTC.

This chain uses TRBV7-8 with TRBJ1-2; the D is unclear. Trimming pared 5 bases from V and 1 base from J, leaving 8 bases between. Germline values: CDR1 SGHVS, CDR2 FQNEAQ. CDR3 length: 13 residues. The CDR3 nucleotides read TGTGCCAGCAGCCACGGAGTTAACTATGGCTACACCTTC. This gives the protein CASSHGVNYGYTF.

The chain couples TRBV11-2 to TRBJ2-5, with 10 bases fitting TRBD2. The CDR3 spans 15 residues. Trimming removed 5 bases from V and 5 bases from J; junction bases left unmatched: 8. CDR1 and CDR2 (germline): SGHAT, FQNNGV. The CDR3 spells CASSPGASGSETQYF. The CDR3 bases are TGTGCCAGCAGCCCGGGTGCTAGCGGGAGTGAGACCCAGTACTTC.

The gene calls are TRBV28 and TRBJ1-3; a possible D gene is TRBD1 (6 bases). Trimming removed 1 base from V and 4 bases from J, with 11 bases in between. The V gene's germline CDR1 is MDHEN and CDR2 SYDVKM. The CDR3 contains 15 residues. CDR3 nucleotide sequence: TGTGCCAGCAGTTTATTTGGGACATCCGGAAACACCATATATTTT. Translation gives CASSLFGTSGNTIYF.

The chain's CDR3 is CASSSLGRDEKLFF. CDR3 nucleotides: TGTGCCAGCAGCTCCTTAGGGAGGGATGAAAAACTGTTTTTT. The gene calls are TRBV27 and TRBJ1-4; D unresolved. V was clipped by 6 bases and J by 6 bases, with 14 bases between them. This CDR3 has 14 amino acids. Germline CDR1 MNHEY, CDR2 SMNVEV (reference sequence).

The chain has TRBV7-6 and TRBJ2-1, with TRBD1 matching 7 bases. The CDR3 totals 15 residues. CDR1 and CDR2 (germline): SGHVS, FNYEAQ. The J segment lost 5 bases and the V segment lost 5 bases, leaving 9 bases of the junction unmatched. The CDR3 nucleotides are TGTGCCAGCAGCCGCAGGGGGTGGTGGCACAATGAGCAGTTCTTC. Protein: CASSRRGWWHNEQFF.

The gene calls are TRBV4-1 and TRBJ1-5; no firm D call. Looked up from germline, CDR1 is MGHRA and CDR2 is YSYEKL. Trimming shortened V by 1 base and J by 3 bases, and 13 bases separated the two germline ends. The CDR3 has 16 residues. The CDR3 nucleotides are TGCGCCAGCAGCCAAGCCCGGGGTAACAACAATCAGCCCCAGCATTTT. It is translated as CASSQARGNNNQPQHF.

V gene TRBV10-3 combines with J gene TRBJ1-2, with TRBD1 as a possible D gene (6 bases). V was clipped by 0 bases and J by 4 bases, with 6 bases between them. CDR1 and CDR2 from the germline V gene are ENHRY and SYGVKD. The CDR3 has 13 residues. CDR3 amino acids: CAISESDSYGYTF. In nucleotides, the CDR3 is TGTGCCATCAGTGAGTCGGACAGCTATGGCTACACCTTC.

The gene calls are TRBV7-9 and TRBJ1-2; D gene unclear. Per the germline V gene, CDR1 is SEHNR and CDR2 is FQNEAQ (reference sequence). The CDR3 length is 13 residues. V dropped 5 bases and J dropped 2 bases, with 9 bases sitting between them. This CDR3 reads CASSHLQNYGYTF. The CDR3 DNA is TGTGCCAGCAGCCATCTCCAGAACTATGGCTACACCTTC.

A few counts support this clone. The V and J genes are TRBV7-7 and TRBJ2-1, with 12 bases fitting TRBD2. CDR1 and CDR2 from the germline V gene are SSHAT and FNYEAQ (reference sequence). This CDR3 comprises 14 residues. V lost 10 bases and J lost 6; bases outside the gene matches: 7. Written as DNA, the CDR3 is TGTGCCACTAACAGACTAGCGGGAGCCAATGAGCAGTTCTTC. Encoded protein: CATNRLAGANEQFF.

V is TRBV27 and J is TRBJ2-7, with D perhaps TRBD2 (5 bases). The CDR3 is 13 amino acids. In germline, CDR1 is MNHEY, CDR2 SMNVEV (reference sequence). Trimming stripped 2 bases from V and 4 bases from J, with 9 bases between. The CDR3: CASSLDGVYEQYF. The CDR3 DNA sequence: TGTGCCAGCAGTTTAGACGGGGTGTACGAGCAGTACTTC.

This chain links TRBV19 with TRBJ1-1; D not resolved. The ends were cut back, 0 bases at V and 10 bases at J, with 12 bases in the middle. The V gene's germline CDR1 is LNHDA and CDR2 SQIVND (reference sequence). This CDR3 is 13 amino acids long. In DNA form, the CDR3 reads TGTGCCAGTAGTATAGACCCAGGTAATCCAGCTTTCTTT. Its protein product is CASSIDPGNPAFF.

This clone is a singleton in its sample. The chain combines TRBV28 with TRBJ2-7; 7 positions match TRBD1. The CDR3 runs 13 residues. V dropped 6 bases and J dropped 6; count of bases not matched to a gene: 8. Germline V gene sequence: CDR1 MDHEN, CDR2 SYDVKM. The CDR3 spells CASSLRQGFEQYF. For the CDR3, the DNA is TGTGCCAGCAGCCTACGACAGGGCTTCGAGCAGTACTTC.

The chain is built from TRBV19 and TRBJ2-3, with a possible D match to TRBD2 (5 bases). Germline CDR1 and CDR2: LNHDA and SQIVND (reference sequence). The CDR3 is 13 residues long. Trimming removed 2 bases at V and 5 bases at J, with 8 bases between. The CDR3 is CASSIIRGDTQYF. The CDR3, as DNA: TGTGCCAGTAGTATAATTCGGGGAGATACGCAGTATTTT.

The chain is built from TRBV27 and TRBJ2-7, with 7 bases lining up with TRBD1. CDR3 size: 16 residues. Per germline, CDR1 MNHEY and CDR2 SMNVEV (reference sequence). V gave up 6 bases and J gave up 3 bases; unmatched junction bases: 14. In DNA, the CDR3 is TGTGCCAGCAGCTGGGACAGCCCCCAAGGGTACTACGAGCAGTACTTC. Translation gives CASSWDSPQGYYEQYF.